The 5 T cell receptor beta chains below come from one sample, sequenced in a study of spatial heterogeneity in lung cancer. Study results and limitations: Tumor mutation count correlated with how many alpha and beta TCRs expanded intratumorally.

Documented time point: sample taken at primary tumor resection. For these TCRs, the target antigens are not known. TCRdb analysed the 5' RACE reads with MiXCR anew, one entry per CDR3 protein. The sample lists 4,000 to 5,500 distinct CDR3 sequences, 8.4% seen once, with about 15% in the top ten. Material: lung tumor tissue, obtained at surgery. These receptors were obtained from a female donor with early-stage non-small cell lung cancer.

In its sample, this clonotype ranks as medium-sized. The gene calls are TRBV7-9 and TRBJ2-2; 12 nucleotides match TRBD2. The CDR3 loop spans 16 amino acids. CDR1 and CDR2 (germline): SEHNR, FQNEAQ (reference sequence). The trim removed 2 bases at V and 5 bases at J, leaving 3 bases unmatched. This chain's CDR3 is CASSLRLAGDTGELFF. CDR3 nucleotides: TGTGCCAGCAGCTTACGACTAGCGGGAGATACCGGGGAGCTGTTTTTT.

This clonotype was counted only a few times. CDR3 sequence: CASSMTGNTEAFF. The CDR3, as DNA: TGTGCCAGCAGCATGACAGGGAACACTGAAGCTTTCTTT. The rearrangement uses TRBV7-6 and TRBJ1-1; possible D gene TRBD1, 6 bases. This CDR3 region has 13 residues. Between the trimmed V and J ends, which lost 5 bases and 1 base, there was a span of 8 bases. CDR1 and CDR2 (germline): SGHVS, FNYEAQ.

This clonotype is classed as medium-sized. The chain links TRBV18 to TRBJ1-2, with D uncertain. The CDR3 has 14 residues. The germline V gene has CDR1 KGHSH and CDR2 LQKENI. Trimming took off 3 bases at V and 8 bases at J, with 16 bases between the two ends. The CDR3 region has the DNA TGTGCCAGCTCACCCAGCGAGACGGCTAACGGCTACACCTTC. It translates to CASSPSETANGYTF.

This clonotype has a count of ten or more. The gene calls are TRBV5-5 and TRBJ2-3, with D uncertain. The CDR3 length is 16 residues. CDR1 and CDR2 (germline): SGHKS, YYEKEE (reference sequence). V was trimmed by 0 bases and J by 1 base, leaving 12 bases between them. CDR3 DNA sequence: TGTGCCAGCAGCTTGGGTCTAATGGTCGGCACAGATACGCAGTATTTT. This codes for CASSLGLMVGTDTQYF.

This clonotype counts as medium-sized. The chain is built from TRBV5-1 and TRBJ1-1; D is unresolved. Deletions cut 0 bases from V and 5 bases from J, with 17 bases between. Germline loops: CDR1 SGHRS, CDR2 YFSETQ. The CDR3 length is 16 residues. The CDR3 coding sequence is TGCGCCAGCAGCTTGGCTGTTGGAGGACGGAAGACTGAAGCTTTCTTT. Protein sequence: CASSLAVGGRKTEAFF.